This entry concerns a single T cell receptor (beta chain). Its antigen is not known. These data originate in a study of CD8 T cells in ankylosing spondylitis. Notes on the study in general: What seemed typical of ankylosing spondylitis blood was a TCR beta motif built from eight highly homologous variants. With a CD8+ phenotype, disease-linked clones were relatively rare in peripheral blood. Reportedly, significant enrichment of disease-linked clones occurred in matched ankylosing spondylitis synovial fluid.

Via MiXCR, TCRdb re-called the 5' RACE reads, giving one row per CDR3 protein. This table has 650,000 to 800,000 distinct CDR3 sequences, around a fifth appearing once. The sequencing sample was made of blood, either unsorted or a sorted T cell fraction (not recorded which). This sequence was found in a male donor with ankylosing spondylitis.

The CDR3 sequence: CASSLHGRDGPQHF. The CDR3 DNA reads TGTGCCAGCAGCCTACACGGGCGGGATGGGCCCCAGCATTTT. This chain joins TRBV12-3 or TRBV12-4 and TRBJ1-5; no reliable D call. Deletions cut 6 bases from V and 9 bases from J, with 18 bases between. The CDR3 is 14 residues long.